This entry is about one T cell receptor (beta chain). Its specificity is unknown. The method was immunoSEQ multiplex PCR; TCRdb's version includes in-frame clones alone and lacks a portion of them. The table lists roughly 100,000 clones, 90% of them singletons. These data come from a study of T cell responses to AZD1222 COVID-19 vaccine. Findings and limits, study-wide: Mostly white British, mostly female donors; authors suggested clonal diversity may be underestimated. None of the repertoires were sampled until the peak T cell response had passed. Regions 160-218 and 743-854 dominated among vaccine-associated CD4 TCRs spanning spike.

The CDR3 extends over 13 amino acids. CDR1 is LGHDT and CDR2 is YNNKEL in the germline V gene (reference sequence). V lost 4 bases to trimming and J lost 10 bases, with 16 bases between them. This rearrangement joins TRBV3-1 (or the pseudogene TRBV3-2) to TRBJ1-1, with D hard to call. The sample here was peripheral blood, taken on day 0 of AZD1222 vaccination. This TCR was sampled from an adult in good health. Here the CDR3 DNA reads TGTGCCAGCAGCCGGGCGTCCGATGTCGGAGCTTTCTTT. Translating it yields CASSRASDVGAFF.